This T cell receptor beta chain was identified during a study of read filtering for tumor transcriptome and immune sequencing. There are many counts of this clonotype. The library was built from about 400 ng RNA with molecular barcoded adaptors for alpha/delta and beta/gamma chains. TCRdb independently ran MiXCR on the reads; one entry per CDR3 protein. The sample records over 35,000 distinct CDR3 sequences, over 10% being singletons. Sample: a population of CD138-negative cells sorted from bone marrow. The source of this sequence is a donor aged 40 or over with multiple myeloma.

In nucleotides, the CDR3 is TGTGCCACCAGCAGAGCCAGTGGCGGATTAGGGGCCGGGGAAAAACTGTTTTTT. Translated, it gives CATSRASGGLGAGEKLFF. This chain connects TRBV15 to TRBJ1-4, with a weak D call TRBD1 (5 bases). V was shortened by 1 base and J by 8 bases, with 23 bases between the two germline ends. The germline gives CDR1 LNHNV, CDR2 YYDKDF (reference sequence). CDR3 size: 18 residues.